This T cell receptor (beta chain) originates from a study of OX40 agonist ivuxolimab in advanced cancers. Across the whole study: Previous treatment with anti-PD-1, anti-PD-L1 or anti-CTLA-4 therapy was allowed; about 37% had received some.

Germline CDR1 LGHNA, CDR2 YSLEER. The CDR3 extends over 15 amino acids. Trimming stripped 3 bases from V and 3 bases from J, with 14 bases between. Generated by immunoSEQ multiplex PCR, the TCRdb table keeps only in-frame clones and is missing some. The sample yields about 77,000 clones, roughly 91% seen once. Autoimmune disease history or systemic immunosuppression meant exclusion. This clone was seen only once. The origin of this receptor is an adult with an advanced solid tumor such as melanoma, head and neck, liver or kidney cancer. The input for sequencing was CD4+ or CD8+ T cells sorted from blood, taken in a trial of the OX40 agonist ivuxolimab. The chain uses TRBV4-3 and TRBJ2-5; unclear D gene. The CDR3 protein is CASSQGSRPEETQYF. As DNA, the CDR3 is TGCGCCAGCAGCCAGGGATCCAGGCCGGAAGAGACCCAGTACTTC.